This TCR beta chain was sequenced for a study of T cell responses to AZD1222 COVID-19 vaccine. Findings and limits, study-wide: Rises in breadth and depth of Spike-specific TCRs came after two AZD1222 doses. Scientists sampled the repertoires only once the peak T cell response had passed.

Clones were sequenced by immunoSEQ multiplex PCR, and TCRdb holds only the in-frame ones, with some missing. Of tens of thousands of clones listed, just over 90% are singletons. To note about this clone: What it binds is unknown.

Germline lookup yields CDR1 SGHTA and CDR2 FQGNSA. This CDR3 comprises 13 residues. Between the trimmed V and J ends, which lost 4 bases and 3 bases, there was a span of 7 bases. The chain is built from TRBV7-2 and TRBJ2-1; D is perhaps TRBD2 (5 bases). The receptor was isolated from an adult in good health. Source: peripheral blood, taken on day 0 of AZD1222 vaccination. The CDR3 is CASSWTFYNEQFF. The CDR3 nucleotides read TGTGCCAGCAGCTGGACTTTCTACAATGAGCAGTTCTTC. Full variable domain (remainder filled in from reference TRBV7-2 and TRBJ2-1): GAGVSQSPSNKVTEKGKDVELRCDPISGHTALYWYRQSLGQGLEFLIYFQGNSAPDKSGLPSDRFSAERTGGSVSTLTIQRTQQEDSAVYLCASSWTFYNEQFFGPGTRLTVL.